These 17 T cell receptor beta chains were sequenced from one sample in a study of shared clonotypes between healthy human individuals. Naive CD8 cells lacked CD45RO and underwent positive selection for CCR7, leaving out terminally differentiated effector memory CD45RA+ cells. TCRdb's copy holds only in-frame clones and misses some; the assay was immunoSEQ multiplex PCR. Here the sample spans under 1 million clones, 80% to 95% being singletons. Sequencing used naive CD8+ T cells sorted from blood. Source of these receptors: a man under 40 in good health.

The V gene is TRBV7-6, the J gene TRBJ2-7; TRBD1 aligns across 8 bases. The J segment lost 5 bases and the V segment lost 5 bases, leaving 8 bases of the junction unmatched. The CDR3 sequence is 14 residues long. CDR1 is SGHVS and CDR2 is FNYEAQ in the germline V gene. For the CDR3, the DNA is TGTGCCAGCAGCGATTTGACAGGGGTAGACGAGCAGTACTTC. It translates to CASSDLTGVDEQYF.

V gene TRBV11-1 combines with J gene TRBJ2-7; weak D call: TRBD2 (6 bases). Trimming took 2 bases from V and 2 from J, leaving 10 bases between them. Germline assignment: CDR1 SGHAT and CDR2 FQDESV (reference sequence). This CDR3 contains 14 residues. This chain's CDR3 is CASSLRPSAYEQYF. The DNA of the CDR3 is TGTGCCAGCAGCTTAAGGCCTAGCGCCTACGAGCAGTACTTC.

The chain links TRBV14 to TRBJ2-3; possible D gene TRBD2, 5 bases. Germline values: CDR1 SGHDN, CDR2 FVKESK. The CDR3 contains 17 residues. V was pared by 0 bases and J by 2 bases, with 15 bases between. CDR3 bases: TGTGCCAGCAGCCAAGAATTCCCACCGGGATCCACAGATACGCAGTATTTT. This sequence encodes CASSQEFPPGSTDTQYF.

This chain links TRBV7-9 with TRBJ1-2; D may be TRBD1 (6 bases). Germline V CDR1 and CDR2: SEHNR, FQNEAQ (reference sequence). Trimming left V 5 bases short and J 4 bases short, with 17 bases between. This CDR3 spans 15 amino acids. The CDR3 loop is CASSTTGQAAYGYTF. The DNA for the CDR3 is TGTGCCAGCAGCACAACAGGGCAGGCCGCCTATGGCTACACCTTC.

J is TRBJ2-2 and V is TRBV6-5; 8 bases align to TRBD2. The germline CDR1 and CDR2 sequences are MNHEY and SVGAGI. The CDR3 runs 16 residues. V gave up 2 bases and J gave up 1 base; unmatched junction bases: 3. The CDR3 protein is CASSYTLAGNTGELFF. For the CDR3, the DNA is TGTGCCAGCAGTTACACCCTAGCGGGGAACACCGGGGAGCTGTTTTTT.

The chain has TRBV18 and TRBJ2-3, with D unclear. V was trimmed by 4 bases and J by 2 bases, leaving 19 bases between them. This CDR3 comprises 17 residues. From germline, CDR1 is KGHSH and CDR2 LQKENI. The CDR3: CASSLPTVGSHTDTQYF. The DNA of the CDR3 is TGTGCCAGCTCACTGCCGACGGTCGGCTCCCACACAGATACGCAGTATTTT.

The chain recombines TRBV9 with TRBJ2-1, with 13 positions matching TRBD2. The CDR3 runs to 20 residues. Per the germline V gene, CDR1 is SGDLS and CDR2 is YYNGEE. The V segment lost 0 bases and the J segment 8 bases; nucleotides outside the gene matches: 17. This CDR3 reads CASSVEGVPGGLAGRDEQFF. CDR3 bases: TGTGCCAGCAGCGTAGAGGGGGTACCTGGGGGACTAGCGGGAAGGGATGAGCAGTTCTTC.

The genes are TRBV6-5 and TRBJ2-3; D perhaps matches TRBD2 (6 bases). V shed 2 bases and J shed 4 bases, with 10 bases lying between them. Germline loops: CDR1 MNHEY, CDR2 SVGAGI. This CDR3 has 14 residues. The chain's CDR3 is CASSYPGGADTQYF. Here the CDR3 DNA reads TGTGCCAGCAGTTACCCCGGAGGGGCAGATACGCAGTATTTT.

The CDR3 protein is CASSQEGSGLHSYEQYF. The CDR3, as DNA: TGTGCCAGCAGCCAAGAAGGGTCGGGACTTCACTCCTACGAGCAGTACTTC. The J gene is TRBJ2-7, the V gene TRBV4-2, with a possible D match to TRBD2 (6 bases). Germline V gene data show CDR1 as LGHNA and CDR2 as YNFKEQ. The CDR3 has 17 amino acids. V shed 0 bases and J shed 0 bases, with 15 bases lying between them.

The chain uses TRBV7-9 and TRBJ2-3; 9 nucleotides agree with TRBD1. The CDR3 loop spans 16 amino acids. V dropped 3 bases and J dropped 4; count of bases not matched to a gene: 8. Per germline, CDR1 SEHNR and CDR2 FQNEAQ (reference sequence). Here the CDR3 reads CASSFAGTGSSDTQYF. The CDR3 nucleotides are TGTGCCAGCAGCTTCGCGGGGACAGGGAGTTCAGATACGCAGTATTTT.

The J gene is TRBJ2-3, the V gene TRBV19; the D gene is possibly TRBD2 (6 bases). Trimming took off 4 bases at V and 0 bases at J, with 8 bases between the two ends. Germline CDR1 is LNHDA and CDR2 is SQIVND (reference sequence). This CDR3 is 14 amino acids long. CDR3 protein: CASSSGVSTDTQYF. The CDR3 coding sequence is TGTGCCAGTAGTAGCGGGGTCAGCACAGATACGCAGTATTTT.

The V gene is TRBV7-9, the J gene TRBJ1-1; possibly TRBD1 for D (6 bases). V lost 4 bases to trimming and J lost 3 bases, with 15 bases between them. The V gene's germline CDR1 is SEHNR and CDR2 FQNEAQ (reference sequence). The CDR3 contains 15 residues. The DNA for the CDR3 is TGTGCCAGCAGCTCGTCGACAGGCCTAGACACTGAAGCTTTCTTT. It encodes CASSSSTGLDTEAFF.

This chain uses TRBV10-2 with TRBJ2-5, with 11 positions matching TRBD2. J gave up 5 bases and V 9 bases, and 11 bases lay outside the gene matches. In germline, CDR1 is WSHSY, CDR2 SAAADI. CDR3 length equals 15 residues. Here the CDR3 DNA reads TGCGCCAGGACCCAAATAGCGGGAGGGCCTGAGACCCAGTACTTC. Amino acids: CARTQIAGGPETQYF.

The sample holds a few counts of this clone. The chain links TRBV28 to TRBJ2-1, with 8 bases aligning to TRBD2. With 3 bases clipped from V and 6 bases from J, the junction kept 4 bases outside the gene matches. The CDR3 loop spans 14 amino acids. Per germline, CDR1 MDHEN and CDR2 SYDVKM. The CDR3 nucleotides are TGTGCCAGCAGTTTGACGGCGGGAGGCAATGAGCAGTTCTTC. Amino acid sequence: CASSLTAGGNEQFF.

The sample holds a few counts of this clone. The chain links TRBV12-5 to TRBJ1-2; TRBD1 might be the D (5 bases). The CDR3 is 14 residues long. Germline V gives CDR1 LGHNT, CDR2 FRNRAP. The V gene lost 5 bases and the J gene lost 6 bases, with 16 bases spanning the gap. This CDR3 reads CASGTQGRVNGYTF. DNA of the CDR3: TGTGCTAGTGGTACTCAGGGCAGGGTTAATGGCTACACCTTC.

The rearrangement joins TRBV2 to TRBJ2-1; the D gene could be TRBD1 or TRBD2 (5 bases each). The CDR3 runs 13 residues. The V gene's germline CDR1 is SNHLY and CDR2 FYNNEI. V lost 6 bases, J lost 14 bases, and 20 bases lay in between. Here the CDR3 reads CASRISPGPEEFF. DNA of the CDR3: TGTGCCAGCAGGATATCCCCGGGACCCGAGGAGTTCTTC.

The chain has TRBV27 and TRBJ1-5; a weak D match, TRBD1 (5 bases). The CDR3 is 14 amino acids. Germline-derived CDR1 and CDR2 are MNHEY and SMNVEV (reference sequence). Trimming shortened V by 1 base and J by 11 bases, and 15 bases separated the two germline ends. The CDR3 loop reads CASSLLGGEGAQHF. CDR3 DNA sequence: TGTGCCAGCAGTTTATTGGGGGGGGAAGGGGCCCAGCATTTT.